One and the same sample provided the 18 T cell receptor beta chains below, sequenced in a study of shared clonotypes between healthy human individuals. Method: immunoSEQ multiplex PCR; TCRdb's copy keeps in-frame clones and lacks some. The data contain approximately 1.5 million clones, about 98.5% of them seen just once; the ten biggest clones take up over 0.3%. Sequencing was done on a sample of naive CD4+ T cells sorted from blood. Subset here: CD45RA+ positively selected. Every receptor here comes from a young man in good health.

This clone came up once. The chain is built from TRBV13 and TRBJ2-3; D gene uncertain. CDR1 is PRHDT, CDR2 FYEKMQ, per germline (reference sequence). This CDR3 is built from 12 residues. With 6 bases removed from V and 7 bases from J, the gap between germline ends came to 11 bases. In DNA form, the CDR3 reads TGTGCCAGCAGTTATGCAAGCCATACGCAGTATTTT. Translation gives CASSYASHTQYF.

The CDR3 spells CASTGQGPNTGELFF. CDR3 coding DNA: TGTGCCAGCACGGGACAGGGCCCGAACACCGGGGAGCTGTTTTTT. The rearrangement uses TRBV2 and TRBJ2-2; TRBD1 matches at 9 bases. This CDR3 spans 15 amino acids. J lost 0 bases, V lost 7 bases, and 3 bases had no gene match. Germline CDR1 reads SNHLY; CDR2 reads FYNNEI.

The CDR3 loop is CASSPRLAGPEQYF. CDR3 bases: TGTGCCAGCAGCCCCAGACTAGCGGGACCCGAGCAGTACTTC. J is TRBJ2-7 and V is TRBV9; 11 bases agree with TRBD2. Per the germline V gene, CDR1 is SGDLS and CDR2 is YYNGEE. The length of the CDR3 is 14 residues. The J segment lost 6 bases and the V segment lost 4 bases, leaving 6 bases of the junction unmatched.

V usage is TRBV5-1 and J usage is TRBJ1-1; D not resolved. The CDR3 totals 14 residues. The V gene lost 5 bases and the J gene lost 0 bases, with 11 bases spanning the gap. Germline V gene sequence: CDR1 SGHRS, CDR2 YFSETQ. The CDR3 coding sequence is TGCGCCAGCAGTACTTGGAGCATGAACACTGAAGCTTTCTTT. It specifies CASSTWSMNTEAFF. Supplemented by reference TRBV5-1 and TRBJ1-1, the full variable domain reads KAGVTQTPRYLIKTRGQQVTLSCSPISGHRSVSWYQQTPGQGLQFLFEYFSETQRNKGNFPGRFSGRQFSNSRSEMNVSTLELGDSALYLCASSTWSMNTEAFFGQGTRLTVV.

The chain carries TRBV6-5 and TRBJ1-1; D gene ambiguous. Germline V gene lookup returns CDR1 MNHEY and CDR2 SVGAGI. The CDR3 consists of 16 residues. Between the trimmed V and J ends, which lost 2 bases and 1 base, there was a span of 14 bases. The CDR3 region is CASSYRRLNPNTEAFF. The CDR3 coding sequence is TGTGCCAGCAGTTACAGAAGGTTGAACCCGAACACTGAAGCTTTCTTT.

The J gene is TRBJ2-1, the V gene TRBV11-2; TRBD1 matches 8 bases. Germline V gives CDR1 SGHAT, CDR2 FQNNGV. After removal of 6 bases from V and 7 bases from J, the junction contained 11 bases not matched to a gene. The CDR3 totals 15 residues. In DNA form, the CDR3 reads TGTGCCAGCAGAAGACCGGGACAGGCGCCAAATGAGCAGTTCTTC. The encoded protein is CASRRPGQAPNEQFF. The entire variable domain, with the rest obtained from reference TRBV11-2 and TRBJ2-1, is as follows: EAGVAQSPRYKIIEKRQSVAFWCNPISGHATLYWYQQILGQGPKLLIQFQNNGVVDDSQLPKDRFSAERLKGVDSTLKIQPAKLEDSAVYLCASRRPGQAPNEQFFGPGTRLTVL.

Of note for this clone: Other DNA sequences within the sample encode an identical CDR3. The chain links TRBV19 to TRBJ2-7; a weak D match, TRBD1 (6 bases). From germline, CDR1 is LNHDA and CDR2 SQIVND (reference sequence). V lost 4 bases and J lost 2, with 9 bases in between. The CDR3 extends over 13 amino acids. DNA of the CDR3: TGTGCCAGTAGTACTGGGACACCCTACGAGCAGTACTTC. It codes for CASSTGTPYEQYF.

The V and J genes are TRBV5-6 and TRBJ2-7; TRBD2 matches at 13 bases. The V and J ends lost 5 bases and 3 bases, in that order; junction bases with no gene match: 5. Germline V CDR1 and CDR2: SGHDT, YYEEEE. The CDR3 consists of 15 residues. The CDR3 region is CASRPGLAGYYEQYF. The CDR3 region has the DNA TGTGCCAGCAGACCGGGACTAGCGGGGTACTACGAGCAGTACTTC. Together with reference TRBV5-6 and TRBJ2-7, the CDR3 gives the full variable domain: DAGVTQSPTHLIKTRGQQVTLRCSPKSGHDTVSWYQQALGQGPQFIFQYYEEEERQRGNFPDRFSGHQFPNYSSELNVNALLLGDSALYLCASRPGLAGYYEQYFGPGTRLTVT.

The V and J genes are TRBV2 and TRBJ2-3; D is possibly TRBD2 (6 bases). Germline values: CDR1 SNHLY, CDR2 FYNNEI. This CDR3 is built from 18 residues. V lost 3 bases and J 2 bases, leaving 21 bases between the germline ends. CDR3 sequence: CASSDQAGRVLDTDTQYF. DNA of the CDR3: TGTGCCAGCAGTGATCAAGCGGGCCGAGTTTTAGACACAGATACGCAGTATTTT.

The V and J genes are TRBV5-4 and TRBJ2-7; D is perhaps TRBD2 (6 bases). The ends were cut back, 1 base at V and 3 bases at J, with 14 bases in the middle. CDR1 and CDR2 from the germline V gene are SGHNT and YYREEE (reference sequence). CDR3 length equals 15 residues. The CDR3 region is CASSLSFGTGYEQYF. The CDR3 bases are TGTGCCAGCAGCTTGTCATTCGGGACTGGCTACGAGCAGTACTTC.

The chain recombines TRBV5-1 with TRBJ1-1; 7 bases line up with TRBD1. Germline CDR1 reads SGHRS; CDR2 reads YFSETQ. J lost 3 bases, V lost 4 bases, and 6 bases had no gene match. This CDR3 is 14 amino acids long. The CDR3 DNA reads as TGCGCCAGCAGCAGAACAGGGGTTGACACTGAAGCTTTCTTT. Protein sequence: CASSRTGVDTEAFF.

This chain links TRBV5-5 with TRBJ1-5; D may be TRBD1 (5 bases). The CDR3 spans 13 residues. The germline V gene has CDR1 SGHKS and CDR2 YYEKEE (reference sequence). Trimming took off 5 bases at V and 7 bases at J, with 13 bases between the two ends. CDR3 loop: CASSRSTEQPQHF. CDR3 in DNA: TGTGCCAGCAGTCGATCGACAGAACAGCCCCAGCATTTT.

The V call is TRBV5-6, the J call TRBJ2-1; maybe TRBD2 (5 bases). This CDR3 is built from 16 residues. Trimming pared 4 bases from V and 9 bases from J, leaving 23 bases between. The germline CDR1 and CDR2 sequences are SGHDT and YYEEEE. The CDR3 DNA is TGTGCCAGCAGCCAATTCCGGGGAGAGCGAATGAGTGAGCAGTTCTTC. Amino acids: CASSQFRGERMSEQFF.

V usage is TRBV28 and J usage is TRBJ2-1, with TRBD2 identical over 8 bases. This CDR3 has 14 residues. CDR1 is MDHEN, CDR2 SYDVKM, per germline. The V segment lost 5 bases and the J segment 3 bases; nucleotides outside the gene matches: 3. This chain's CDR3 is CASSTAGVYNEQFF. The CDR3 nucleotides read TGTGCCAGCAGTACAGCGGGGGTCTACAATGAGCAGTTCTTC. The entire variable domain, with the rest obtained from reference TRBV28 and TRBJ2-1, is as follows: DVKVTQSSRYLVKRTGEKVFLECVQDMDHENMFWYRQDPGLGLRLIYFSYDVKMKEKGDIPEGYSVSREKKERFSLILESASTNQTSMYLCASSTAGVYNEQFFGPGTRLTVL.

CDR3 sequence: CASSRRWGGNAKNIQYF. The CDR3 DNA sequence: TGTGCCAGCAGCCGGCGTTGGGGGGGGAACGCCAAAAACATTCAGTACTTC. The gene calls are TRBV27 and TRBJ2-4; 7 bases match TRBD2. CDR3 length: 17 amino acids. The germline gives CDR1 MNHEY, CDR2 SMNVEV (reference sequence). V lost 6 bases and J lost 1; bases outside the gene matches: 12.

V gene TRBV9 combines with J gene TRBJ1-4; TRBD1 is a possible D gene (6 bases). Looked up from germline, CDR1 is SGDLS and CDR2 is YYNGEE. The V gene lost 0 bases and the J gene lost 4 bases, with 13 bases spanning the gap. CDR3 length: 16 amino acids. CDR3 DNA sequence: TGTGCCAGCAGCGTAGAGGGGGGACTGGATAATGAAAAACTGTTTTTT. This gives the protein CASSVEGGLDNEKLFF.

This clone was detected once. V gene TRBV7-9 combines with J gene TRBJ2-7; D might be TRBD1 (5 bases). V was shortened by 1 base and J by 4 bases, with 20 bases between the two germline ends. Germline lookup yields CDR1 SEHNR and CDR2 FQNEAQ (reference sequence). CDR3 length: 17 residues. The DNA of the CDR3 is TGTGCCAGCAGCTTAGAAGGTGGGCAGGGTCAAACTTACGAGCAGTACTTC. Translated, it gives CASSLEGGQGQTYEQYF. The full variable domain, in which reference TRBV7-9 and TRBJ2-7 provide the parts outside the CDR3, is DTGVSQNPRHKITKRGQNVTFRCDPISEHNRLYWYRQTLGQGPEFLTYFQNEAQLEKSRLLSDRFSAERPKGSFSTLEIQRTEQGDSAMYLCASSLEGGQGQTYEQYFGPGTRLTVT.

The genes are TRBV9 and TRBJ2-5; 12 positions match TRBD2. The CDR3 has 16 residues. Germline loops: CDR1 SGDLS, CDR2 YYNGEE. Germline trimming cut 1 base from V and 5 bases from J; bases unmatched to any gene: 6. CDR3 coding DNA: TGTGCCAGCAGCGTACTAGCGGGAGGGCCGCCCGAGACCCAGTACTTC. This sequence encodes CASSVLAGGPPETQYF. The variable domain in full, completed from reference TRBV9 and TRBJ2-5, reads DSGVTQTPKHLITATGQRVTLRCSPRSGDLSVYWYQQSLDQGLQFLIQYYNGEERAKGNILERFSAQQFPDLHSELNLSSLELGDSALYFCASSVLAGGPPETQYFGPGTRLLVL.